Listed below are T cell receptor beta chains from one sample, sequenced in a study of blood T cells in healthy people across ages. TCRdb used MiXCR to reprocess the 5' RACE reads, holding one entry per CDR3 protein. The table shows about 1.7 million distinct CDR3 sequences, with approximately 30% occurring only once. Sequencing was done on a sample of blood. These receptors were collected from a woman aged 25 to 39 in good health. Both conserved end residues are part of each CDR3. The D gene is left open where the match is weak. Clone size is stated in some rows and not others, as once, few, many or a class when expanded.

clone size,D gene,J gene,V gene,CDR3 DNA,CDR3 protein
.,TRBD1,TRBJ2-1,TRBV29-1,TGCGGCGCTACGATGGGTGGACAGGGGAGGCACAATGAGCAGTTCTTC,CGATMGGQGRHNEQFF
many,.,TRBJ2-7,TRBV20-1,TGCAGTGGTCAAAGCGGAGTAACTTCCTACGAGCAGTACTTC,CSGQSGVTSYEQYF
few,.,TRBJ2-5,TRBV20-1,TGCAGTGCTAGCGGGGGGCTCCAAGAGACCCAGTACTTC,CSASGGLQETQYF
once,TRBD1,TRBJ1-1,TRBV9,TGTGCCAGCAGCGCATCGGACAGGAGAAACACTGAAGCTTTCTTT,CASSASDRRNTEAFF
once,TRBD1,TRBJ1-1,TRBV5-1,TGCGCCAGCAGCTTGGCTGGGACAGGGCTGAGGACTGAAGCTTTCTTT,CASSLAGTGLRTEAFF
.,.,TRBJ1-5,TRBV19,TGTGCCAGTAGCCCAACGGTCGGGAGTAGCAATCAGCCCCAGCATTTT,CASSPTVGSSNQPQHF
.,.,TRBJ1-1,TRBV5-1,TGCGCCAGCAGCTGGGGGGGTGGGGTTGAAGCTTTCTTT,CASSWGGGVEAFF
few,.,TRBJ1-1,TRBV5-1,TGCGCCAGCAGCTCGGACACTAGTTTGAACACTGAAGCTTTCTTT,CASSSDTSLNTEAFF
.,.,TRBJ1-4,TRBV6-2/TRBV6-3,TGTGCCAGCAGCTCCTTCGCAAGCGGAAAACTGTTTTTT,CASSSFASGKLFF
few,TRBD2,TRBJ2-3,TRBV5-1,TGCGCCAGCAGCCGCATAGCGGGAGACACAGATACGCAGTATTTT,CASSRIAGDTDTQYF
.,.,TRBJ2-7,TRBV6-6,TGTGCCAGTCGTGGGTACAACTCCTACAATGAGCAGTACTTC,CASRGYNSYNEQYF
.,TRBD1,TRBJ2-4,TRBV7-2,TGTGCCGGCAGATACGACAGGGGACGGAACATTCAGTACTTC,CAGRYDRGRNIQYF
.,.,TRBJ2-5,TRBV7-2,TGTGCCAGCAGTAGGAAGGGAAGGGCCGGGAGTTCGGAGACCCAGTACTTC,CASSRKGRAGSSETQYF
.,.,TRBJ2-7,TRBV7-9,TGTGCCAGCAGCCCCCAGACAGCCTCCCAGTACTTC,CASSPQTASQYF
.,.,TRBJ2-2,TRBV5-5,TGTGCCAGCAGCCCCGGACCGGGGGAAGCCGGGGAGCTGTTTTTT,CASSPGPGEAGELFF
few,.,TRBJ2-6,TRBV12-3/TRBV12-4,TGTGCCAGCACCCATTCTTTGGGTTCTGGGGCCAACGTCCTGACTTTC,CASTHSLGSGANVLTF
.,.,TRBJ2-6,TRBV7-2,TGTGCCAGCAGTTCGGACTTCGTTAAGGTCCTGACTTTC,CASSSDFVKVLTF
.,.,TRBJ2-5,TRBV9,TGTGCCAGCAGCGTAGCGGGCGGAGGTGTGGAGACCCAGTACTTC,CASSVAGGGVETQYF
.,TRBD1,TRBJ2-1,TRBV7-2,TGTGCCAGCAGCCCTTTGACAGGGGATGAGCAGTTCTTC,CASSPLTGDEQFF
few,.,TRBJ1-2,TRBV15,TGTGCCACCAGCAGAGAGCGACGGAGGAACTATGGCTACACCTTC,CATSRERRRNYGYTF
many,.,TRBJ2-7,TRBV6-5,TGTGCCAGCAGGGGGGAACCCTCCTACGAGCAGTACTTC,CASRGEPSYEQYF
many,TRBD2,TRBJ2-7,TRBV20-1,TGCAGTGCTGCTAGCGGCTACGAGCAGTACTTC,CSAASGYEQYF
.,TRBD2,TRBJ2-1,TRBV5-5,TGTGCCAGCAGCCGAATTGACCAACTAGCGGGGGGACCAAACAATGAGCAGTTCTTC,CASSRIDQLAGGPNNEQFF
few,.,TRBJ1-2,TRBV16,TGTGCCAGCAGCCAAACCGGGACAAGAGATGGCTACACCTTC,CASSQTGTRDGYTF
few,.,TRBJ1-4,TRBV5-1,TGCGCCAGCAGCTTGGCCCGGACAGATGAAAAACTGTTTTTT,CASSLARTDEKLFF
.,.,TRBJ2-7,TRBV14,TGTGCCGGCAGCCCCGGGGGACGCCGCTCCTACGAGCAGTACTTC,CAGSPGGRRSYEQYF
few,.,TRBJ1-1,TRBV6-1,TGTGCCAGCAGTGCGGGACTGACCCAGAACACTGAAGCTTTCTTT,CASSAGLTQNTEAFF
.,.,TRBJ1-3,TRBV29-1,TGCAGCGTATTAGCGGGGCCCGACTCTGGAAACACCATATATTTT,CSVLAGPDSGNTIYF
.,.,TRBJ2-3,TRBV18,TGTGCCAGCTCCCTGGGGGGCCAGCGGAGCACAGATACGCAGTATTTT,CASSLGGQRSTDTQYF
.,.,TRBJ1-2,TRBV30,TGTGCCGGGGAGGGGGATCTTCCTGGCTACACCTTC,CAGEGDLPGYTF
.,.,TRBJ2-4,TRBV2,TGTGCCAGCGGCCCCGACAGGGAGGGCAAAAACATTCAGTACTTC,CASGPDREGKNIQYF
.,.,TRBJ1-1,TRBV29-1,TGCGTTGAGGGTGCCCAGCAGGGGAGGTGGAACACTGAAGCTTTCTTT,CVEGAQQGRWNTEAFF
few,TRBD2,TRBJ2-3,TRBV9,TGTGCCAGCAGCGTAGGAGGTGGCGGGGGGCCCAGCACAGATACTCAGTATTTT,CASSVGGGGGPSTDTQYF
few,.,TRBJ1-1,TRBV28,TGTGCCAACAGTTTAGTCGGGTATAACACTGAAGCTTTCTTT,CANSLVGYNTEAFF
.,.,TRBJ2-7,TRBV12-5,TGTACTAGTGGTTTCCACACGTCCTCAGACTACGAGCAGTACTTC,CTSGFHTSSDYEQYF
many,.,TRBJ2-1,TRBV12-3/TRBV12-4,TGTGCCAGCAGTGATACCGTGGCCAGACGAAGCAGGGAGCAGTTCTTC,CASSDTVARRSREQFF
.,TRBD1,TRBJ2-5,TRBV7-2,TGTGCCAGCAGCCCAGACAGGGGGACCCAGTACTTC,CASSPDRGTQYF
few,TRBD2,TRBJ2-7,TRBV5-1,TGCGCCAGCAGCTCGGTAGCTAGCGGGGGAAAGGCCTACGAGCAGTACTTC,CASSSVASGGKAYEQYF
.,.,TRBJ1-1,TRBV19,TGTGCCAGTAGTATCTCGAGGGCCACTGAAGCTTTCTTT,CASSISRATEAFF
many,.,TRBJ2-3,TRBV10-3,TGTGCCATCAGTGAGTCGGGCACAGATACGCAGTATTTT,CAISESGTDTQYF
once,.,TRBJ1-5,TRBV2,TGTGCCAGCACGTGGGGAGGATCTCAGCCCCAGCATTTT,CASTWGGSQPQHF
.,TRBD2,TRBJ2-1,TRBV9,TGTGCCAGCAGCGTAGGGGGACCGGGGGGGAGAAGGATGGGTGAGCAGTTCTTC,CASSVGGPGGRRMGEQFF
few,.,TRBJ2-7,TRBV28,TGTGCCAGCCGAGGGTCCGTAACCTACGAGCAGTACTTC,CASRGSVTYEQYF
.,.,TRBJ1-1,TRBV5-1,TGCGCCAGCAGCTTCGGGAATGAAGCTTTCTTT,CASSFGNEAFF
.,TRBD1,TRBJ1-1,TRBV29-1,TGCAGCGTTGGGAACAGGGGTACGGGTGAAGCTTTCTTT,CSVGNRGTGEAFF
.,.,TRBJ2-4,TRBV20-1,TGCAGTGCGATGGCAGTGGGGGCCAAAAACATTCAGTACTTC,CSAMAVGAKNIQYF
.,.,TRBJ2-3,TRBV7-9,TGTGCCAGCAGCGGGGGAAGGGCCACAGATACGCAGTATTTT,CASSGGRATDTQYF
.,TRBD1,TRBJ2-7,TRBV5-1,TGCGCCAGCAGAGCAGGGGGTGATATCAGCTCCTACGAGCAGTACTTC,CASRAGGDISSYEQYF
few,.,TRBJ2-7,TRBV5-5,TGTGCCAGCAGCTTGGTGTCTCGCGCCGAGCAGTACTTC,CASSLVSRAEQYF
.,TRBD2,TRBJ2-3,TRBV5-1,TGCGCCGGCAGCTCCTATTCCGGGACTAGCTGCGCAGATACGCAGTATTTT,CAGSSYSGTSCADTQYF
.,.,TRBJ2-7,TRBV12-3/TRBV12-4,TGTGCCAGCAGTTTTAGAGGGGAAGGCGGGTTTACCCAGTACTTC,CASSFRGEGGFTQYF
.,.,TRBJ2-1,TRBV29-1,TGCAGCGTTGGTAGAAGGGGGGGCTGGGACAATGAGCAGTTCTTC,CSVGRRGGWDNEQFF
many,TRBD2,TRBJ2-1,TRBV20-1,TGCAGTGCTAGACTGGGAACTAGCGGGGTAAATGAGCAGTTCTTC,CSARLGTSGVNEQFF
.,.,TRBJ1-1,TRBV5-1,TGCGCCAGCAGCCAGACGGTGGGGTCATCTGAAGCTTTCTTT,CASSQTVGSSEAFF
many,.,TRBJ1-2,TRBV2,TGTGCCAGCAGTGAGGGTAGGGTCGGCTATGGCTACACCTTC,CASSEGRVGYGYTF
few,.,TRBJ1-5,TRBV6-6,TGTGCCAGCAGTTACGTAGCAGGGGATCAGCCCCAGCATTTT,CASSYVAGDQPQHF
many,.,TRBJ2-7,TRBV28,TGTGCCAGCAGTGACGTTCGGTCCTACGAGCAGTACTTC,CASSDVRSYEQYF
few,.,TRBJ1-2,TRBV25-1,TGTGCCAGCAGTGAATGGTCGAACACCAGATACGGTGGCTACACCTTC,CASSEWSNTRYGGYTF